What follows are 12 T cell receptor beta chains derived from one specimen sequenced in a study of blood T cell repertoires in COVID-19. TCRdb's copy holds only in-frame clones and misses some; the assay was immunoSEQ multiplex PCR. The sample comprises around 60,000 clones, more than 70% of which are singletons, and 16% rests with the top ten. The specimen was peripheral blood. The source is a man in his 60s with COVID-19, enrolled during active disease.

The gene calls are TRBV20-1 and TRBJ2-7; possible D gene TRBD2, 5 bases. The CDR3 is 12 amino acids. Germline-derived CDR1 and CDR2 are DFQATT and SNEGSKA (reference sequence). Trimming cost V 3 bases and J 6 bases, with 12 bases left between them. The CDR3 DNA reads as TGCAGTGCTAGTTTACGGGAAGGCGAGCAGTACTTC. Translating gives CSASLREGEQYF.

In its sample, this clone was seen a few times. This chain joins TRBV19 and TRBJ2-1; 11 bases fit TRBD2. In germline, CDR1 is LNHDA, CDR2 SQIVND (reference sequence). V gave up 4 bases and J gave up 6 bases; unmatched junction bases: 11. There are 17 residues in the CDR3. The CDR3 region has the DNA TGTGCCAGTAGTAGAGGGATTCTAGCGGGGGGCTTCAATGAGCAGTTCTTC. It encodes CASSRGILAGGFNEQFF.

The chain uses TRBV3-1 (or the pseudogene TRBV3-2) and TRBJ1-2; 11 bases fit TRBD1. This CDR3 has 15 amino acids. CDR1 is LGHDT and CDR2 is YNNKEL in the germline V gene (reference sequence). The junction had 7 bases not matched to a gene; V was cut back by 4 bases and J by 6 bases. The CDR3 protein is CASSPQGQGDNGYTF. The CDR3 nucleotides are TGTGCCAGCAGCCCCCAGGGACAGGGGGATAATGGCTACACCTTC.

This clone was found once. This rearrangement joins TRBV28 to TRBJ2-7; D uncertain. Trimming removed 3 bases at V and 9 bases at J, with 9 bases between. Germline values: CDR1 MDHEN, CDR2 SYDVKM. This CDR3 has 11 amino acids. CDR3 DNA sequence: TGTGCCAGCAGTTTGGAAGGAGCGCAGTACTTC. Encoded protein: CASSLEGAQYF.

For the CDR3, the DNA is TGTGCCAGCGGAATATCAGGGGGCCCAAACACTGAAGCTTTCTTT. It specifies CASGISGGPNTEAFF. The chain is built from TRBV3-1 (or the pseudogene TRBV3-2) and TRBJ1-1, with 8 bases that match TRBD1. CDR3 length: 15 amino acids. Germline CDR1 and CDR2: LGHDT and YNNKEL (reference sequence). With 8 bases clipped from V and 2 bases from J, the junction kept 10 bases outside the gene matches.

The rearrangement links TRBV28 to TRBJ1-4; 9 bases align to TRBD1. Looked up from germline, CDR1 is MDHEN and CDR2 is SYDVKM. The CDR3 is made up of 17 amino acids. Germline trimming cut 4 bases from V and 6 bases from J; bases unmatched to any gene: 12. Written as DNA, the CDR3 is TGTGCCAGCAGTTACCCGGGACAGGGTTTGGTCGATGAAAAACTGTTTTTT. Translated, it gives CASSYPGQGLVDEKLFF.

The chain couples TRBV3-1 (or the pseudogene TRBV3-2) to TRBJ1-6, with D tentatively TRBD1 (6 bases). V lost 2 bases and J 7 bases, leaving 12 bases between the germline ends. Per the germline V gene, CDR1 is LGHDT and CDR2 is YNNKEL (reference sequence). The CDR3 consists of 15 residues. The CDR3, as DNA: TGTGCCAGCAGCCAACCGGGACAAGGAAATTCACCCCTCCACTTT. This encodes CASSQPGQGNSPLHF.

The V gene is TRBV5-1, the J gene TRBJ1-3, with D perhaps matching TRBD1 (5 bases). This CDR3 has 17 residues. CDR1 and CDR2 from the germline V gene are SGHRS and YFSETQ. The germline V and J ends were trimmed by 0 bases and 1 base, with 14 bases remaining between them. Written as DNA, the CDR3 is TGCGCCAGCAGCTTGGGAGTTGGTGGGGCGTCTGGAAACACCATATATTTT. It specifies CASSLGVGGASGNTIYF.

The chain carries TRBV9 and TRBJ1-1; maybe TRBD1 (5 bases). Per the germline V gene, CDR1 is SGDLS and CDR2 is YYNGEE. V lost 4 bases and J 5 bases, leaving 12 bases between the germline ends. This CDR3 contains 13 residues. This CDR3 reads CASSTGVGTEAFF. The CDR3 DNA follows: TGTGCCAGCAGCACGGGGGTGGGGACTGAAGCTTTCTTT.

The chain is built from TRBV19 and TRBJ2-7, with D uncertain. The germline V gene has CDR1 LNHDA and CDR2 SQIVND (reference sequence). The CDR3 has 15 residues. Deletions cut 1 base from V and 2 bases from J, with 12 bases between. CDR3 loop: CASSIGSGSPYEQYF. The CDR3 region has the DNA TGTGCCAGTAGTATAGGATCCGGGTCACCCTACGAGCAGTACTTC.

A single count supports this clone. V and J are TRBV7-3 and TRBJ2-3; D ambiguous. The V gene's germline CDR1 is SGHTA and CDR2 FQGTGA. The ends were cut back, 4 bases at V and 3 bases at J, with 14 bases in the middle. The CDR3 has 15 residues. The CDR3 here is CASSSYDSGTDTQYF. CDR3 DNA sequence: TGTGCCAGCAGCTCCTACGACTCCGGGACAGATACGCAGTATTTT.

The V gene is TRBV30, the J gene TRBJ1-1; TRBD1 matches 10 bases. The germline CDR1 and CDR2 sequences are GTSNPN and SVGIG (reference sequence). The CDR3 has 14 amino acids. Trimming cost V 1 base and J 5 bases; bases outside gene matches: 4. CDR3 region: CAWSGTGGRTEAFF. Here the CDR3 DNA reads TGTGCCTGGAGTGGGACAGGGGGGAGGACTGAAGCTTTCTTT. Together with reference TRBV30 and TRBJ1-1, the CDR3 gives the full variable domain: SQTIHQWPATLVQPVGSPLSLECTVEGTSNPNLYWYRQAAGRGLQLLFYSVGIGQISSEVPQNLSASRPQDRQFILSSKKLLLSDSGFYLCAWSGTGGRTEAFFGQGTRLTVV.